Listed here are 13 T cell receptor beta chains from one sample, sequenced in a study of cytomegalovirus exposure and HLA in healthy donors. Assay: immunoSEQ multiplex PCR; the TCRdb copy retains only in-frame clones and omits some. Here the sample spans 200,000 to 300,000 clones, about 86% being singletons. The sequenced sample consisted of PBMCs. The receptors come from a man aged 18-30 years in good health and CMV-seronegative.

The chain joins TRBV2 to TRBJ2-3; D is possibly TRBD1 (5 bases). The CDR3 is 15 amino acids. V was clipped by 6 bases and J by 0 bases, with 13 bases between them. CDR1 and CDR2 from the germline V gene are SNHLY and FYNNEI. Here the CDR3 DNA reads TGTGCCAGCAGAGACAGTCCTCCTAGCACAGATACGCAGTATTTT. This gives the protein CASRDSPPSTDTQYF.

J is TRBJ1-1 and V is TRBV4-3, with 7 bases that match TRBD1. J lost 1 base, V lost 2 bases, and 4 bases had no gene match. Per the germline V gene, CDR1 is LGHNA and CDR2 is YSLEER. The CDR3 has 15 amino acids. The CDR3 spells CASSQTRQGNTEAFF. CDR3 nucleotide sequence: TGCGCCAGCAGCCAAACCCGACAGGGGAACACTGAAGCTTTCTTT.

The chain carries TRBV10-2 and TRBJ2-1; 9 positions match TRBD1. Germline assignment: CDR1 WSHSY and CDR2 SAAADI. The CDR3 loop spans 14 amino acids. Trimming at V came to 5 bases and at J to 4 bases, leaving 3 bases not matched to a gene. The CDR3 region is CASSRDRAYNEQFF. The CDR3 coding sequence is TGCGCCAGCAGTCGGGACAGGGCTTACAATGAGCAGTTCTTC.

This chain uses TRBV5-8 with TRBJ1-1; D is perhaps TRBD1 (5 bases). In germline, CDR1 is SGHTS, CDR2 YDEGEE. The CDR3 has 15 amino acids. Trimming cost V 4 bases and J 2 bases, with 15 bases left between them. CDR3 sequence reads: CASSARGLPNTEAFF. The CDR3, as DNA: TGTGCCAGCAGCGCGCGGGGCCTACCTAACACTGAAGCTTTCTTT.

The rearrangement joins TRBV5-1 to TRBJ2-5, with 12 bases aligning to TRBD2. CDR3 length: 15 residues. Trimming cost V 3 bases and J 1 base; bases outside gene matches: 1. Germline CDR1 reads SGHRS; CDR2 reads YFSETQ. This CDR3 reads CASSSLAGGQETQYF. CDR3 DNA: TGCGCCAGCAGCTCACTAGCGGGGGGCCAAGAGACCCAGTACTTC.

This chain's CDR3 is CASSLAGLNEQFF. CDR3 in DNA: TGTGCCAGCAGTTTGGCCGGACTCAATGAGCAGTTCTTC. The rearrangement links TRBV28 to TRBJ2-1; D perhaps matches TRBD2 (5 bases). The CDR3 length is 13 residues. Trimming stripped 3 bases from V and 6 bases from J, with 9 bases between. Per the germline V gene, CDR1 is MDHEN and CDR2 is SYDVKM.

This clone turned up a few times. V gene TRBV7-9 combines with J gene TRBJ1-2, with D possibly matching TRBD1 (6 bases). CDR1 SEHNR and CDR2 FQNEAQ come from the germline V gene (reference sequence). Trimming pared 1 base from V and 5 bases from J, leaving 14 bases between. The CDR3 consists of 15 residues. CDR3 protein: CASSLGQGQLYGYTF. CDR3 nucleotide sequence: TGTGCCAGCAGCTTAGGCCAGGGGCAGTTGTATGGCTACACCTTC.

The chain employs TRBV6-1 and TRBJ1-6, with D perhaps matching TRBD1 (5 bases). Germline loops: CDR1 MNHNS, CDR2 SASEGT. Trimming removed 7 bases from V and 5 bases from J, with 12 bases in between. This CDR3 region has 14 residues. Here the CDR3 DNA reads TGTGCCAGCATCCGGGGGGTGGATAATTCACCCCTCCACTTT. Protein: CASIRGVDNSPLHF.

The chain is built from TRBV11-3 and TRBJ2-7; 8 nucleotides align to TRBD1. The germline CDR1 and CDR2 sequences are SGHNT and YENEEA. The CDR3 length is 15 residues. After removal of 1 base from V and 2 bases from J, the junction contained 4 bases not matched to a gene. DNA of the CDR3: TGTGCCAGCAGCTTAGGAGGGACAGGACCCTACGAGCAGTACTTC. This sequence encodes CASSLGGTGPYEQYF.

This clone was observed once. The chain combines TRBV4-3 with TRBJ2-3, with TRBD2 matching over 10 bases. CDR1 LGHNA and CDR2 YSLEER come from the germline V gene. J gave up 0 bases and V 6 bases, and 6 bases lay outside the gene matches. This CDR3 region has 16 residues. CDR3 residues: CASSPTSGASTDTQYF. As DNA, the CDR3 is TGCGCCAGCAGTCCAACTAGCGGGGCTAGCACAGATACGCAGTATTTT.

This chain links TRBV9 with TRBJ1-2; 10 bases map to TRBD1. Germline trimming cut 4 bases from V and 7 bases from J; bases unmatched to any gene: 4. The CDR3 has 13 residues. In germline, CDR1 is SGDLS, CDR2 YYNGEE. The CDR3 DNA sequence: TGTGCCAGCAGCTTGACAGGGGGCCTTGGCTACACCTTC. Residues: CASSLTGGLGYTF.

V gene TRBV28 combines with J gene TRBJ2-7; 11 bases are a match to TRBD1. Germline V lookup: CDR1 MDHEN, CDR2 SYDVKM. This CDR3 has 14 residues. After removal of 6 bases from V and 3 bases from J, the junction contained 4 bases not matched to a gene. CDR3: CASRDRGRVYEQYF. CDR3 nucleotides: TGTGCCAGCAGGGACAGGGGGCGCGTCTACGAGCAGTACTTC.

V and J are TRBV29-1 and TRBJ1-1, with unresolved D. The CDR3 loop spans 14 amino acids. V was trimmed by 3 bases and J by 0 bases, leaving 11 bases between them. Germline V gene data show CDR1 as SQVTM and CDR2 as ANQGSEA. The CDR3 loop reads CSVDLSRLNTEAFF. In nucleotides, the CDR3 is TGCAGCGTTGATTTAAGTCGGTTGAACACTGAAGCTTTCTTT. Based on the CDR3 plus reference TRBV29-1 and TRBJ1-1, the full variable domain is SAVISQKPSRDICQRGTSLTIQCQVDSQVTMMFWYRQQPGQSLTLIATANQGSEATYESGFVIDKFPISRPNLTFSTLTVSNMSPEDSSIYLCSVDLSRLNTEAFFGQGTRLTVV.